This T cell receptor beta chain was captured by sequencing in a study of T cells after yellow fever vaccination. This clonotype was detected many times. Antigen unknown. Whole-study findings and limits: Compared with primary, the secondary response was weaker and peaked at day 5, not 15. Repertoires obtained by FACS sorting could include abundant clonotypes that entered as contaminants from the bulk population.

TCRdb reprocessed the 5' RACE reads with MiXCR, giving one entry per CDR3 protein. This sample has tens of thousands of distinct CDR3 sequences; 5.5% to 7.5% occur once, and the top ten carry about 2%. V shed 3 bases and J shed 6 bases, with 11 bases lying between them. The CDR3 has 13 residues. The source was CD4+ T cells sorted from PBMCs, collected around 16 days after the first yellow fever vaccination. The chain links TRBV12-3 or TRBV12-4 to TRBJ1-1; unclear D gene. This clonotype was sampled from a man between 18 and 29 years old who received the YFV17D yellow fever vaccine. DNA of the CDR3: TGTGCCAGCAGTTTCAGGTTGAATCCTGAAGCTTTCTTT. It translates to CASSFRLNPEAFF.